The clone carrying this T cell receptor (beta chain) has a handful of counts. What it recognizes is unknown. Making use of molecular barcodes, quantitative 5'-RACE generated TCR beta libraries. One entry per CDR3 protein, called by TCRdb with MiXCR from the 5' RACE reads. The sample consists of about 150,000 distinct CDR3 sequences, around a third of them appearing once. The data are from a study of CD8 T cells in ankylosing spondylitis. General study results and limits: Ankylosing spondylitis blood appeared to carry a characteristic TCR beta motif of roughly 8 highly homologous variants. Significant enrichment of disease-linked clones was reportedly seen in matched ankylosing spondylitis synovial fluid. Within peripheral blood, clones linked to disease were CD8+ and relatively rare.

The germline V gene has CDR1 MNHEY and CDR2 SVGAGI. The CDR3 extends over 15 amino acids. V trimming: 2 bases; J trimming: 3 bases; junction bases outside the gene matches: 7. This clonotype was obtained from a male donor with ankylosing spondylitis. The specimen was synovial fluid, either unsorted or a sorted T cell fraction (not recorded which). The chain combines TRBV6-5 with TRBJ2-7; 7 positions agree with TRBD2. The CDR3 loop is CASSYRRAGDYEQYF. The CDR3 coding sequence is TGTGCCAGCAGTTACCGCAGGGCGGGAGACTACGAGCAGTACTTC.